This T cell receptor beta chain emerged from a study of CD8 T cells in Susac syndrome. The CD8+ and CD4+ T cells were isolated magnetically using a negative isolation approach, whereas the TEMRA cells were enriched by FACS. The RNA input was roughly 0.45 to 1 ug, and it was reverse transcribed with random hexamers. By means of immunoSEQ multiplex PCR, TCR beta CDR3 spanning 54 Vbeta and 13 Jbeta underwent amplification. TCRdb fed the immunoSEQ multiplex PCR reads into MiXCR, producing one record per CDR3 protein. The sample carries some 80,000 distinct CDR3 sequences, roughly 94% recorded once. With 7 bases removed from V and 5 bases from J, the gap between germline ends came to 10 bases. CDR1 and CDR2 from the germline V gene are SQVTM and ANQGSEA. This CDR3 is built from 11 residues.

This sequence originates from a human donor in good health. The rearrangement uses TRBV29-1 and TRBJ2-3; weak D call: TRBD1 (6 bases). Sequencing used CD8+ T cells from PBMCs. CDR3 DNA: TGCAGCGGACGCAGGGGAGATACGCAGTATTTT. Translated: CSGRRGDTQYF.